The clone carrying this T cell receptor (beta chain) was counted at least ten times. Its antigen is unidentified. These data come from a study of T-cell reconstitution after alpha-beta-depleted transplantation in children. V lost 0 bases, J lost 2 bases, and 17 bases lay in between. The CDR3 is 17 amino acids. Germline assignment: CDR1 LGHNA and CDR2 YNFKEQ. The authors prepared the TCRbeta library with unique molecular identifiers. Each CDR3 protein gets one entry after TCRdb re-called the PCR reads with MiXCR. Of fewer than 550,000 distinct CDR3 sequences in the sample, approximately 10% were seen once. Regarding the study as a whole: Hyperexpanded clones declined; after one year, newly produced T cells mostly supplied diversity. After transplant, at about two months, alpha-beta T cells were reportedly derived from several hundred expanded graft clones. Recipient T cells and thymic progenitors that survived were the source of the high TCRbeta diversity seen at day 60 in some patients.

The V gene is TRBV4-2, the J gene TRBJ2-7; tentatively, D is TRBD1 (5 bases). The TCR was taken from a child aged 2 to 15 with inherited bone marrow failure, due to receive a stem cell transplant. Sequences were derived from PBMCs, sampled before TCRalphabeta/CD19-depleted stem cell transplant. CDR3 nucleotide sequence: TGTGCCAGCAGCCAAGAGCCGGTGACTGGGGCTACCTACGAGCAGTACTTC. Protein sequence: CASSQEPVTGATYEQYF.